Listed below are T cell receptor beta chains from one sample, sequenced in a study of prognosis after radiotherapy for stage I lung cancer. TCRdb re-derived calls from the multiplex PCR reads in MiXCR, one entry per CDR3 protein. The profile shows 13,000 or so distinct CDR3 sequences, approximately 55% of them singletons. The specimen comprised PBMCs, sampled before or after stereotactic body radiation therapy (not recorded which). These receptors were taken from a donor aged 50 or older with non-small cell lung cancer. Each CDR3 is given with its conserved first and last residue. The D gene is left open where the match is weak. The listing skips clone size in some rows; elsewhere it reads once, few, many or a size class.

many	TRBV20-1	TRBJ2-3	TRBD1	TGCAGTGCTAAGGCTCCGGGACAGGGATCAGATACGCAGTATTTT	CSAKAPGQGSDTQYF
many	TRBV30	TRBJ1-4	NA	TGTGCCTGGGCCGGCGGGGGATATGAAAAACTGTTTTTT	CAWAGGGYEKLFF
many	TRBV6-5	TRBJ2-3	TRBD2	TGTGCCAGCAGTTACCCGTCTAGCGGGGGACCTGACACAGATACGCAGTATTTT	CASSYPSSGGPDTDTQYF
NA	TRBV24-1	TRBJ2-2	NA	TGTGTCACCGAGGAGCGGTGGAACACCGGGGAGCTGTTTTTT	CVTEERWNTGELFF
few	TRBV11-2	TRBJ2-7	NA	TGTGCCAGCAGCTTAGATGTAGGAGCCCCCTACGAGCAGTACTTC	CASSLDVGAPYEQYF
many	TRBV25-1	TRBJ2-3	NA	TGTGCCAGCAGTAAGGCAGGGGCGACGAGCACAGATACGCAGTATTTT	CASSKAGATSTDTQYF
NA	TRBV11-2	TRBJ1-3	TRBD1	TGTGCCAGCAGCTTAGATTCCCCGACAGGGGCGGGAAACACCATATATTTT	CASSLDSPTGAGNTIYF
large	TRBV27	TRBJ2-7	NA	TGTGCCAGCAGTTTAGAGGCAGGCTTCTACGAGCAGTACTTC	CASSLEAGFYEQYF
many	TRBV6-1	TRBJ1-4	NA	TGTGCCAGCAGTAACCCCCAGCGGATAGTCTCGAATGAAAAACTGTTTTTT	CASSNPQRIVSNEKLFF
medium-sized	TRBV15	TRBJ2-7	TRBD1	TGTGCCACCAGCAGAGATTCCGGACAGGGTAGCCCCTACGAGCAGTACTTC	CATSRDSGQGSPYEQYF
NA	TRBV6-1	TRBJ1-1	NA	TGTGCCAGCAGTAAGAACACTGAAGCTTTCTTT	CASSKNTEAFF
once	TRBV19	TRBJ1-4	NA	TGTGCCAGTAGTATGGGGCGCAGGGCTGTCGAAAAACTGTTTTTT	CASSMGRRAVEKLFF
NA	TRBV7-2	TRBJ2-7	TRBD2	TGTGCCAGCAGCTTAGCGGGAGGGCTTGGGCAGTACTTC	CASSLAGGLGQYF
many	TRBV6-5	TRBJ2-3	TRBD2	TGTGCCAGCAGTTACACTAGCGCAGATACGCAGTATTTT	CASSYTSADTQYF
many	TRBV18	TRBJ1-5	NA	TGTGCCAGCTCACCAGGGCCAGGTAGCAATCAGCCCCAGCATTTT	CASSPGPGSNQPQHF
NA	TRBV12-3/TRBV12-4	TRBJ2-7	TRBD1	TGTGCCAGCAGTTTAAGGGGGCAGCAGTACTTC	CASSLRGQQYF
many	TRBV9	TRBJ2-1	NA	TGTGCCAGCAGCTCCTACCTAGGTGGAGACCACAATGAGCAGTTCTTC	CASSSYLGGDHNEQFF
NA	TRBV11-2	TRBJ2-1	NA	TGTGCCAGCAGCTTAGATCCGAGGAGGAACAATGAGCAGTTCTTC	CASSLDPRRNNEQFF
NA	TRBV27	TRBJ1-5	TRBD1	TGTGCCACCTCGACAGGGGGGGATCAGCCCCAGCATTTT	CATSTGGDQPQHF
many	TRBV2	TRBJ2-5	TRBD1	TGTGCCAGCAGTGAAGCCTTCAGGGGGCGAGAAGAGACCCAGTACTTC	CASSEAFRGREETQYF
medium-sized	TRBV28	TRBJ2-7	NA	TGTGCCAGCCGTGACCCCTCTCGATCCTACGAGCAGTACTTC	CASRDPSRSYEQYF
NA	TRBV6-2/TRBV6-3	TRBJ1-3	NA	TGTGCCAGCAGTTATCCGTATGCTGTTCTCGCTGGAAACACCATATATTTT	CASSYPYAVLAGNTIYF